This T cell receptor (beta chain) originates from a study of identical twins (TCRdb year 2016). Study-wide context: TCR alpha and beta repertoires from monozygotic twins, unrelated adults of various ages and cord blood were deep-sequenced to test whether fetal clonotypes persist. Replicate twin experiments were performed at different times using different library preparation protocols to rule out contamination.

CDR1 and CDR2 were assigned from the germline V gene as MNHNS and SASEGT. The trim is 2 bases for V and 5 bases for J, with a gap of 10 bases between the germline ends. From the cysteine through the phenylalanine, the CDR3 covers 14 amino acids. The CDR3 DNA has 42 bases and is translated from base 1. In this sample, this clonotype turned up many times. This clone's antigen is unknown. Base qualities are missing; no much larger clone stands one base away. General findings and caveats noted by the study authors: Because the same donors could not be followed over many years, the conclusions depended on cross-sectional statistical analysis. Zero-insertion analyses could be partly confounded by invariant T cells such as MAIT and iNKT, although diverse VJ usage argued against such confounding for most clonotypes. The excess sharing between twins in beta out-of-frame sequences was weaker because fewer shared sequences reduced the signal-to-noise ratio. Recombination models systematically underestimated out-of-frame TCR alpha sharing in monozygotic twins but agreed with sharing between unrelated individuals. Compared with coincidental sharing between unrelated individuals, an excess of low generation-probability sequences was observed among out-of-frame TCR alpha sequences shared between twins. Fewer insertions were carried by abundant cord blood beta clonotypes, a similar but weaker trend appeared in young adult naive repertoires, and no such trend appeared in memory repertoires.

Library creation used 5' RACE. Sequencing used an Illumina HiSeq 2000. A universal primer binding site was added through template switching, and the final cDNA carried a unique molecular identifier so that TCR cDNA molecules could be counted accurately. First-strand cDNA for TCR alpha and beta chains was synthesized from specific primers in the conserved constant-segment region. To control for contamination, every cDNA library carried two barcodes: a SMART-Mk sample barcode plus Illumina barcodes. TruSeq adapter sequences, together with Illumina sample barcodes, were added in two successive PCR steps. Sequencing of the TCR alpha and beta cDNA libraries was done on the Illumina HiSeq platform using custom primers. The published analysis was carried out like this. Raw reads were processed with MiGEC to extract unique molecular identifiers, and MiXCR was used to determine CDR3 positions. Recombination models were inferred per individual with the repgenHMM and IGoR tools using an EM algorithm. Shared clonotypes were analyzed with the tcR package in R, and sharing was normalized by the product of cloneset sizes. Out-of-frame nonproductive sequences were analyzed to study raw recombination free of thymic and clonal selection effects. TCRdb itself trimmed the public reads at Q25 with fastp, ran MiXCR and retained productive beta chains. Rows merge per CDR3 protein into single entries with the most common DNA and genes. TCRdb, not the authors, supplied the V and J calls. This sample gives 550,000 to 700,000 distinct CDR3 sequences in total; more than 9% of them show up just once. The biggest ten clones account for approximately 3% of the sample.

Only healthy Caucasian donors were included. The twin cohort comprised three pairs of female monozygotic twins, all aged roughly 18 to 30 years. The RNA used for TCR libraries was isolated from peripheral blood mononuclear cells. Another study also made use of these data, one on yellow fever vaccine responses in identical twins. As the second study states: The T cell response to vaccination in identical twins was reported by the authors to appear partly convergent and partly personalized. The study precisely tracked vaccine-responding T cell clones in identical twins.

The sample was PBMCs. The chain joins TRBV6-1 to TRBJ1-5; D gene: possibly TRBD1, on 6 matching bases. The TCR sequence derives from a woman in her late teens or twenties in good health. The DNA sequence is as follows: TGTGCCAGCAGTGAACAGGGGATGGATCAGCCCCAGCATTTT. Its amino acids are CASSEQGMDQPQHF.